The rows below give T cell receptor beta chains drawn from one sample of a study of T-cell memory formation after mild COVID-19. TCRdb redid the calling of the 5' RACE reads with MiXCR, one entry per CDR3 protein. Of about 160,000 distinct CDR3 sequences in the sample, 30% to 35% were seen once. Sequenced input: PBMCs or a T cell subset sorted from them (not recorded which). Receptors originate from an adult woman who had mild COVID-19 (a few samples of this study predate the infection). Cell type and time point are not known. Both conserved end residues are part of each CDR3. The D gene is left open where the match is weak. Only part of the rows carry a size: once, few, many, or a class if the clone is expanded.

CASSLGGVSGANVLTF TGTGCCAGCAGCTTGGGTGGGGTATCTGGGGCCAACGTCCTGACTTTC TRBV5-4 NA TRBJ2-6 NA
CASSRTSGEQYF TGTGCCAGCAGCCGGACTAGCGGCGAGCAGTACTTC TRBV3-1 few TRBJ2-7 TRBD2
CASSLRTGEDTQYF TGTGCCAGCAGCTTAAGGACAGGCGAAGATACGCAGTATTTT TRBV7-9 few TRBJ2-3 TRBD1
CASSQVPRQDLQETQYF TGTGCCAGCAGCCAAGTTCCCCGGCAGGACCTTCAAGAGACCCAGTACTTC TRBV4-2 NA TRBJ2-5 NA
CATSRARYYNEQFF TGTGCCACCAGCAGAGCTAGATACTACAATGAGCAGTTCTTC TRBV15 NA TRBJ2-1 NA
CASRYLDPGREYEQYF TGTGCCAGCAGATATCTCGACCCGGGACGGGAGTACGAGCAGTACTTC TRBV6-2/TRBV6-3 once TRBJ2-7 NA
CASSRTGRDEQFF TGTGCCAGCAGTCGGACTGGGAGGGATGAGCAGTTCTTC TRBV12-3/TRBV12-4 NA TRBJ2-1 TRBD2
CSVASGPYEQYF TGCAGCGTTGCTAGCGGGCCGTACGAGCAGTACTTC TRBV29-1 few TRBJ2-7 TRBD2
CASTLVASGSEQYF TGTGCCAGCACCCTGGTGGCGTCCGGGTCCGAGCAGTACTTC TRBV7-9 few TRBJ2-7 NA
CKDIEEETQYF TGCAAGGATATCGAGGAAGAGACCCAGTACTTC TRBV20-1 NA TRBJ2-5 NA
CASQGPPYGYTF TGTGCCAGCCAAGGACCACCCTATGGCTACACCTTC TRBV12-3/TRBV12-4 NA TRBJ1-2 NA
CASSPVGQGYTF TGTGCCAGCAGCCCCGTGGGGCAGGGCTACACCTTC TRBV11-3 NA TRBJ1-2 NA
CASSVGSNQPQHF TGTGCCAGCAGTGTAGGAAGCAATCAGCCCCAGCATTTT TRBV2 few TRBJ1-5 NA
CASSRSLRDSNEQFF TGCGCCAGCAGCCGGAGTCTCCGGGACAGCAATGAGCAGTTCTTC TRBV4-3 NA TRBJ2-1 TRBD1
CATSRHGGYEQYF TGTGCCACCAGCAGGCACGGGGGCTACGAGCAGTACTTC TRBV15 few TRBJ2-7 NA
CSVEDSGAYEQYF TGCAGCGTTGAAGATAGCGGAGCCTACGAGCAGTACTTC TRBV29-1 NA TRBJ2-7 NA
CASSRGTSGSHNEQFF TGCGCCAGCAGCCGGGGGACTAGCGGGAGCCACAATGAGCAGTTCTTC TRBV5-1 NA TRBJ2-1 TRBD2
CASSPSIQETQYF TGTGCCAGCTCACCGTCGATCCAAGAGACCCAGTACTTC TRBV18 NA TRBJ2-5 NA
CASSFRGGQETQYF TGTGCCAGCAGCTTCCGAGGGGGCCAAGAGACCCAGTACTTC TRBV7-9 NA TRBJ2-5 NA
CASSHPGQPNQPQHF TGTGCCAGCAGCCATCCGGGACAGCCCAATCAGCCCCAGCATTTT TRBV4-2 few TRBJ1-5 TRBD1
CASSLGLSEQFF TGTGCCAGCAGCTTAGGCCTGAGTGAGCAGTTCTTC TRBV7-9 once TRBJ2-1 NA
CASSTGRLNTGELFF TGTGCCAGCAGCACTGGGAGGCTGAACACCGGGGAGCTGTTTTTT TRBV9 NA TRBJ2-2 NA
CASSEIRTDTQYF TGCGCCAGCAGCGAGATCAGGACAGATACGCAGTATTTT TRBV5-1 NA TRBJ2-3 NA
CASSGPSGTPEGETQYF TGTGCCAGCAGTGGCCCCTCCGGGACCCCAGAGGGAGAGACCCAGTACTTC TRBV6-4 NA TRBJ2-5 NA
CASSYDRRGTTEAFF TGTGCCAGCAGTTACGACCGGCGGGGAACGACTGAAGCTTTCTTT TRBV6-5 NA TRBJ1-1 NA
CSARDQRGLTEAFF TGCAGTGCTAGAGATCAGAGGGGACTCACTGAAGCTTTCTTT TRBV20-1 NA TRBJ1-1 NA
CSANRDTSYEQYF TGCAGTGCCAACCGGGACACCTCCTACGAGCAGTACTTC TRBV20-1 NA TRBJ2-7 NA